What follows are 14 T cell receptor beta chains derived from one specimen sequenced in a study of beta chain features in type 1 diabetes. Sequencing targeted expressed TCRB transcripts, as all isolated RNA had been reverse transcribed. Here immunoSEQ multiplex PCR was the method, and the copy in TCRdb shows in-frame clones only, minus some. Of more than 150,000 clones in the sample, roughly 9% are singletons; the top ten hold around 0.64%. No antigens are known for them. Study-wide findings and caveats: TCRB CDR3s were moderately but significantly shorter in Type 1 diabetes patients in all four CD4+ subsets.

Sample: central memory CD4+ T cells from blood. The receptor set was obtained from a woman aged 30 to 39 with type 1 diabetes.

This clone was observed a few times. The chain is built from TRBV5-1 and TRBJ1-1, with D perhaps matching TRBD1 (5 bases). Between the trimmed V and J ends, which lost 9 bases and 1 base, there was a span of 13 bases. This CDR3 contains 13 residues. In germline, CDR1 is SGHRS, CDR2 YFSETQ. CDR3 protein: CATTKDTNTEAFF. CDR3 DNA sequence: TGCGCCACAACAAAGGACACGAACACTGAAGCTTTCTTT.

CDR3 residues: CAWSLLTDYTEAFF. For the CDR3, the DNA is TGTGCCTGGAGTCTTCTGACAGATTACACTGAAGCTTTCTTT. The V and J genes are TRBV30 and TRBJ1-1; weak D call: TRBD1 (5 bases). Looked up from germline, CDR1 is GTSNPN and CDR2 is SVGIG (reference sequence). Trimming shortened V by 2 bases and J by 3 bases, and 13 bases separated the two germline ends. This CDR3 comprises 14 residues.

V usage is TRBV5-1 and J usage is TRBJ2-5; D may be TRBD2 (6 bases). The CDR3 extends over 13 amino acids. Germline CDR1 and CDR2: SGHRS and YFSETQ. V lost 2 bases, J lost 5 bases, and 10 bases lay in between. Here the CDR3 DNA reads TGCGCCAGCAGCTTTAACAGCGGGGAGACCCAGTACTTC. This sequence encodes CASSFNSGETQYF. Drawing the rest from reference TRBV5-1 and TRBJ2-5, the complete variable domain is KAGVTQTPRYLIKTRGQQVTLSCSPISGHRSVSWYQQTPGQGLQFLFEYFSETQRNKGNFPGRFSGRQFSNSRSEMNVSTLELGDSALYLCASSFNSGETQYFGPGTRLLVL.

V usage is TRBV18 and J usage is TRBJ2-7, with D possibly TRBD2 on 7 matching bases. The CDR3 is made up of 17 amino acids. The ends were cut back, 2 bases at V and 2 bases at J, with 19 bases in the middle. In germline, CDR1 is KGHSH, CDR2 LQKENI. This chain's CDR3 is CASSPGGGARNPYEQYF. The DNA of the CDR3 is TGTGCCAGCTCACCAGGTGGGGGGGCGCGCAATCCCTACGAGCAGTACTTC. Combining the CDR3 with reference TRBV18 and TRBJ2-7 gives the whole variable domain NAGVMQNPRHLVRRRGQEARLRCSPMKGHSHVYWYRQLPEEGLKFMVYLQKENIIDESGMPKERFSAEFPKEGPSILRIQQVVRGDSAAYFCASSPGGGARNPYEQYFGPGTRLTVT.

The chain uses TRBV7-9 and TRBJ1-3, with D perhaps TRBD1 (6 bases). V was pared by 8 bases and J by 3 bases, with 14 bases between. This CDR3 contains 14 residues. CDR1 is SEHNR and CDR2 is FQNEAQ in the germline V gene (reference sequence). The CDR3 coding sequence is TGTGCCAGCCAACAGGGAGGGAGTGGAAACACCATATATTTT. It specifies CASQQGGSGNTIYF.

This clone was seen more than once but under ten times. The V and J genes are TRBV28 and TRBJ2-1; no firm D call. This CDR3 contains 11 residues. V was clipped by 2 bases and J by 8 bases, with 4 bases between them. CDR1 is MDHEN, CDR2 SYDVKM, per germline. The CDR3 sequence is CASSLLDEQFF. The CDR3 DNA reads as TGTGCCAGCAGTTTACTAGATGAGCAGTTCTTC.

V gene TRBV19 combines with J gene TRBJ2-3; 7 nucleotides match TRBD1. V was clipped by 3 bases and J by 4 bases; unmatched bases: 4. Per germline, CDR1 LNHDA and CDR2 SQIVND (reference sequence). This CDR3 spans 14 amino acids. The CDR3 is CASSMGQYPDTQYF. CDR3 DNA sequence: TGTGCCAGTAGTATGGGACAGTACCCAGATACGCAGTATTTT.

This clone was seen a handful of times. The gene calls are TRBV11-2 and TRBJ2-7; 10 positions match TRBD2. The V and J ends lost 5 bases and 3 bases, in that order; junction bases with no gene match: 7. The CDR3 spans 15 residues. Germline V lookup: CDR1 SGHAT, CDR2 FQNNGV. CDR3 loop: CASSTGLAVLYEQYF. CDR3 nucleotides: TGTGCCAGCAGCACTGGACTAGCGGTCCTCTACGAGCAGTACTTC. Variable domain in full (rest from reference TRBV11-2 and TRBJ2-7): EAGVAQSPRYKIIEKRQSVAFWCNPISGHATLYWYQQILGQGPKLLIQFQNNGVVDDSQLPKDRFSAERLKGVDSTLKIQPAKLEDSAVYLCASSTGLAVLYEQYFGPGTRLTVT.

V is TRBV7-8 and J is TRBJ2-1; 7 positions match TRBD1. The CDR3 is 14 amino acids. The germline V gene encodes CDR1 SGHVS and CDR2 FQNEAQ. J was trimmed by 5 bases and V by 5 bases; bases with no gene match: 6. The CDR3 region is CASSPTTGNNEQFF. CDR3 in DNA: TGTGCCAGCAGCCCCACGACAGGGAACAATGAGCAGTTCTTC. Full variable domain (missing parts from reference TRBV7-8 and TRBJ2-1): GAGVSQSPRYKVAKRGQDVALRCDPISGHVSLFWYQQALGQGPEFLTYFQNEAQLDKSGLPSDRFFAERPEGSVSTLKIQRTQQEDSAVYLCASSPTTGNNEQFFGPGTRLTVL.

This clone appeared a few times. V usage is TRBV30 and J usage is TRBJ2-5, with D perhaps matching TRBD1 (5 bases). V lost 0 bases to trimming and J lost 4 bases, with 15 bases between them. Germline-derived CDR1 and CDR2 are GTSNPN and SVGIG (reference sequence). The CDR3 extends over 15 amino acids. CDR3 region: CAWSVLSGQAETQYF. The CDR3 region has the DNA TGTGCCTGGAGTGTACTCTCAGGGCAGGCAGAGACCCAGTACTTC.

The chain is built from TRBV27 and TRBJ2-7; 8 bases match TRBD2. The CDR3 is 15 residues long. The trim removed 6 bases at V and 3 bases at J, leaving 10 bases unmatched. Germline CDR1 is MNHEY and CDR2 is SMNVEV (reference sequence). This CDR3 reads CASSLPGAGDYEQYF. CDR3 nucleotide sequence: TGTGCCAGCAGCCTCCCGGGAGCGGGAGACTACGAGCAGTACTTC.

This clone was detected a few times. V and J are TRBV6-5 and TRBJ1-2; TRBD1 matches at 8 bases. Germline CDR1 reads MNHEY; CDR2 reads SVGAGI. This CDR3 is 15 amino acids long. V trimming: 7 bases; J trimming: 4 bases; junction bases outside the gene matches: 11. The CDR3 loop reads CASKPDREYSYGYTF. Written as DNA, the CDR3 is TGTGCCAGCAAACCGGACAGGGAGTACAGCTATGGCTACACCTTC.

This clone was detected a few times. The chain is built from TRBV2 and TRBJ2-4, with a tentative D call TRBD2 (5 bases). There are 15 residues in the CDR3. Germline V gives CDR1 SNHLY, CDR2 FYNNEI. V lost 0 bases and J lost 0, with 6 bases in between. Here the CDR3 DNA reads TGTGCCAGCAGTGAAGCAGAGGGAGCCAAAAACATTCAGTACTTC. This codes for CASSEAEGAKNIQYF.

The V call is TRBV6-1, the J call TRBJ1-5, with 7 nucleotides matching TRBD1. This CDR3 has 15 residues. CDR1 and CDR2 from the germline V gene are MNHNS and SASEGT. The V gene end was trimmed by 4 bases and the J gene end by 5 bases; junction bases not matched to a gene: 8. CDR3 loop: CASSGLGGADQPQHF. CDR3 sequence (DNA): TGTGCCAGCAGTGGACTAGGGGGCGCGGATCAGCCCCAGCATTTT.